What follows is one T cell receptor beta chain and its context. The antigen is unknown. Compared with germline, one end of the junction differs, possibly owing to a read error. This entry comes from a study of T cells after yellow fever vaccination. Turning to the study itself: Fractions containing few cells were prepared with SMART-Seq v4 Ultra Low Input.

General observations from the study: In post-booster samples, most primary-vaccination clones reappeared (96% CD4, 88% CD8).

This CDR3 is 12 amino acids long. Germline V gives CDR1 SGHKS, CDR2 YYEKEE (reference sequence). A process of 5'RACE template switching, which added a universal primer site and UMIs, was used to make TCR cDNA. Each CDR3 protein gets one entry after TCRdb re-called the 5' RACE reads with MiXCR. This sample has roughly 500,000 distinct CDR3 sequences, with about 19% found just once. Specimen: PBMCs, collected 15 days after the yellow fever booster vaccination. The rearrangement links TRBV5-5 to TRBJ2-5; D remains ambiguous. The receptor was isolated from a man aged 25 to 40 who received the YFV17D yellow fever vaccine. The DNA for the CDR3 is TGTGCCAGCCGCTTCATTAGTGGCTTCATGGACTTC. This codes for CASRFISGFMDF.